This T cell receptor (beta chain) was sequenced for a study of PD-L1 blockade in urothelial cancer. Study-level background: Between 0 and 3 chemotherapy regimens preceded treatment for each patient.

Here immunoSEQ multiplex PCR was the method, and the copy in TCRdb shows in-frame clones only, minus some. Found here are around 100,000 clones, about 90% of them singletons; the top ten hold over 0.8%. The CDR3 spans 14 residues. Germline-derived CDR1 and CDR2 are SGHRS and YFSETQ. V was shortened by 0 bases and J by 2 bases, with 9 bases between the two germline ends. The receptor was isolated from a woman older than 75 with urothelial cancer. Material: PBMCs, obtained around atezolizumab (anti-PD-L1) treatment. The chain links TRBV5-1 to TRBJ2-7; a possible D gene is TRBD1 (5 bases). CDR3 loop: CASSLVTETYEQYF. The CDR3 coding sequence is TGCGCCAGCAGCTTGGTGACAGAGACCTACGAGCAGTACTTC.